These 20 T cell receptor beta chains were sequenced from one sample in a study of T cells in women clearing cervical HPV infection. Sequenced by immunoSEQ multiplex PCR; TCRdb stores in-frame clones only, minus some. The sample has under 25,000 clones. Sequenced: blood buffy coat. The receptors come from a woman aged 18-69 years with a cervical HPV16 infection that either progressed to CIN3+ or cleared (not recorded which).

CDR3 DNA, as far as it was read: TGTGCCAGCAGCCAAGAACAGGCGGGGACAGATACG. This sequence encodes CASSQEQAGTDT. The full CDR3 protein is CASSQEQAGTDTQYF. The rearrangement uses TRBV4-2 and TRBJ2-3, with D possibly TRBD2 on 6 matching bases. The observed sequence ends 3 residues before the CDR3 terminus, with the missing tail filled in from the germline J gene. Trimming stripped 0 bases from V and 3 bases from J, with 10 bases between. There are 15 residues in the CDR3. Germline lookup yields CDR1 LGHNA and CDR2 YNFKEQ.

Concerning this clone: The sequence runs out 3 residues before the end of the CDR3; the remainder is reconstructed from the germline J gene. The gene calls are TRBV2 and TRBJ2-7; no reliable D call. The CDR3 length is 14 residues. The germline V gene has CDR1 SNHLY and CDR2 FYNNEI. V lost 3 bases to trimming and J lost 3 bases, with 12 bases between them. The chain's CDR3 is CASSDFSGSYEQYF. Partial CDR3 DNA: TGTGCCAGCAGTGACTTCTCTGGTAGCTACGAG.

Details on this clone: The read is 3 residues too short to cover the CDR3 end, so that end is filled in from the germline J gene. The chain recombines TRBV5-4 with TRBJ1-3; 8 bases are a match to TRBD1. This CDR3 has 16 residues. CDR1 and CDR2 from the germline V gene are SGHNT and YYREEE (reference sequence). Trimming took 4 bases from V and 1 from J; bases not matched to a gene: 7. The chain's CDR3 is CASSLDRALSGNTIYF. Incomplete CDR3 DNA: TGTGCCAGCAGCCTGGACAGGGCACTATCTGGAAACACC.

Points on this clone: The read is 3 residues too short to cover the CDR3 end, so that end is filled in from the germline J gene. V gene TRBV5-8 combines with J gene TRBJ1-1, with TRBD1 matching 10 bases. The junction had 1 base not matched to a gene; V was cut back by 4 bases and J by 4 bases. Germline-derived CDR1 and CDR2 are SGHTS and YDEGEE. This CDR3 is 13 amino acids long. The sequenced CDR3 bases are TGTGCCAGCAGCGGGACAGGGGTCACTGAA. It codes for CASSGTGVTE. The entire CDR3 reads CASSGTGVTEAFF.

A note on this clone: From the germline J gene comes the end of the CDR3, since the read stops 3 residues before it. The sample holds other DNA sequences that translate to the same CDR3. The gene calls are TRBV7-2 and TRBJ1-6, with D perhaps TRBD1 (5 bases). Germline assignment: CDR1 SGHTA and CDR2 FQGNSA. The CDR3 spans 13 residues. The ends were cut back, 2 bases at V and 7 bases at J, with 6 bases in the middle. CDR3 sequence: CASSLRQNSPLHF. CDR3 DNA, as far as it was read: TGTGCCAGCAGCTTACGACAGAATTCACCC. Complete variable domain (other parts from reference TRBV7-2 and TRBJ1-6): GAGVSQSPSNKVTEKGKDVELRCDPISGHTALYWYRQSLGQGLEFLIYFQGNSAPDKSGLPSDRFSAERTGGSVSTLTIQRTQQEDSAVYLCASSLRQNSPLHFGNGTRLTVT.

This clone shows up as medium-sized by frequency. The DNA ends 3 residues before the CDR3 does, and the rest of the CDR3 is filled in from the germline J gene. The chain combines TRBV20-1 with TRBJ2-3; TRBD2 matches 7 bases. CDR3 length: 14 residues. Unmatched junction bases numbered 2, after V lost 2 bases and J lost 0 bases. From germline, CDR1 is DFQATT and CDR2 SNEGSKA (reference sequence). CDR3 DNA (partial): TGCAGTGCTAGACTAGCGGCTAGCACAGATACG. Protein sequence: CSARLAASTDT. In full, the CDR3 is CSARLAASTDTQYF.

Of note for this clone: The read ends 3 residues shy of where the CDR3 ends; the end is completed using the germline J gene. The chain recombines TRBV5-4 with TRBJ1-4, with D possibly matching TRBD1 (5 bases). V was shortened by 3 bases and J by 5 bases, with 17 bases between the two germline ends. Looked up from germline, CDR1 is SGHNT and CDR2 is YYREEE (reference sequence). This CDR3 spans 16 amino acids. CDR3 region: CASSSGWAGGNEKLFF. The CDR3 DNA, read in part, is TGTGCCAGCAGCTCCGGATGGGCCGGGGGAAATGAAAAA.

As to this clone: The read terminates 3 residues before the CDR3 end, so the remaining end is supplied by the germline J gene. The chain links TRBV30 to TRBJ2-3; 9 bases align to TRBD1. The CDR3 contains 13 residues. Germline V gene lookup returns CDR1 GTSNPN and CDR2 SVGIG (reference sequence). J gave up 4 bases and V 1 base, and 0 bases lay outside the gene matches. This CDR3 is CAWSGTGADTQYF. CDR3 bases read: TGTGCCTGGAGTGGGACAGGGGCAGATACG.

Comments on this clone: The CDR3 end falls 3 residues outside the read, so it is completed with the germline J gene. The chain is built from TRBV6-2 or TRBV6-3 and TRBJ2-1; TRBD1 matches 7 bases. The germline gives CDR1 MNHEY, CDR2 SVGEGT. Germline trimming cut 6 bases from V and 5 bases from J; bases unmatched to any gene: 7. The CDR3 spans 14 residues. CDR3 protein: CASSGTVQHNEQFF. The covered CDR3 bases are TGTGCCAGCAGCGGGACAGTACAACACAATGAG.

On this clone: The read is 3 residues too short to cover the CDR3 end, so that end is filled in from the germline J gene. V is TRBV9 and J is TRBJ2-7; 7 bases agree with TRBD2. The length of the CDR3 is 14 residues. The germline V gene has CDR1 SGDLS and CDR2 YYNGEE. After removal of 4 bases from V and 2 bases from J, the junction contained 6 bases not matched to a gene. The CDR3 spells CASSQSGDPYEQYF. CDR3 DNA (partial): TGTGCCAGCAGCCAAAGCGGGGATCCCTACGAG.

Details on this clone: The CDR3 end falls 3 residues outside the read, so it is completed with the germline J gene. The chain combines TRBV20-1 with TRBJ2-2; a weak D match, TRBD2 (6 bases). Germline V gene lookup returns CDR1 DFQATT and CDR2 SNEGSKA (reference sequence). The CDR3 sequence is 15 residues long. Trimming shortened V by 5 bases and J by 4 bases, and 17 bases separated the two germline ends. CDR3 sequence reads: CSAGVGGRSTGELFF. CDR3 DNA, as far as it was read: TGCAGTGCTGGGGTGGGGGGACGCAGCACCGGGGAG.

As to this clone: The read terminates 3 residues ahead of where the CDR3 ends, so the germline J gene completes it. This rearrangement joins TRBV30 to TRBJ1-1, with TRBD1 matching 8 bases. CDR3 length equals 15 residues. The germline CDR1 and CDR2 sequences are GTSNPN and SVGIG (reference sequence). Trimming took 4 bases from V and 0 from J; bases not matched to a gene: 7. CDR3 sequence: CAWTTGGIMNTEAFF. The sequenced CDR3 bases are TGTGCCTGGACTACAGGGGGAATCATGAACACTGAA.

A word on this clone: The read stops 3 residues short of the end of the CDR3; the missing end is completed from the germline J gene. The rearrangement links TRBV29-1 to TRBJ2-7; 8 bases agree with TRBD1. Per germline, CDR1 SQVTM and CDR2 ANQGSEA. After removal of 7 bases from V and 5 bases from J, the junction contained 7 bases not matched to a gene. The length of the CDR3 is 12 residues. The CDR3 DNA, read in part, is TGCAGCGCCGGGGCAGGGGGCAACGAG. Its protein is CSAGAGGNE. The complete CDR3 protein is CSAGAGGNEQYF.

Note on this clone: Read data end 3 residues before the CDR3 end; the end is taken from the germline J gene. V usage is TRBV7-3 and J usage is TRBJ2-3; 7 positions agree with TRBD2. The CDR3 is made up of 14 amino acids. The ends lost 5 bases at V and 2 bases at J; junction bases unmatched: 4. Looked up from germline, CDR1 is SGHTA and CDR2 is FQGTGA. The sequenced CDR3 bases are TGTGCCAGCAGCCAGGCGGGGGACACAGATACG. It yields the protein CASSQAGDTDT. Given in full, the CDR3 is CASSQAGDTDTQYF.

Concerning this clone: The CDR3 end is not reached by the read, which stops 3 residues before it; the germline J gene fills it in. The chain joins TRBV30 to TRBJ1-1; 8 bases agree with TRBD1. Germline trimming cut 2 bases from V and 1 base from J; bases unmatched to any gene: 3. CDR1 and CDR2 from the germline V gene are GTSNPN and SVGIG (reference sequence). The CDR3 covers 14 residues. CDR3 bases read: TGTGCCTGGAGTCCGGGACAGGCGAACACTGAA. Residues: CAWSPGQANTE. The entire CDR3 protein is CAWSPGQANTEAFF.

Turning to this clone: The CDR3 end lies 3 residues beyond the end of the read and is filled in from the germline J gene. The chain links TRBV12-3 or TRBV12-4 to TRBJ1-4; 8 bases are shared with TRBD1. V shed 6 bases, J shed 7 bases, and the junction held 7 bases outside the gene matches. There are 14 residues in the CDR3. The CDR3 here is CASSRTGYAEKLFF. CDR3 DNA, as far as it was read: TGTGCCAGCAGCCGGACAGGGTACGCTGAAAAA.

A note on this clone: The CDR3 is cut off 3 residues early in the read; its end comes from the germline J gene. This chain connects TRBV5-4 to TRBJ2-3; D ambiguous. The germline V gene encodes CDR1 SGHNT and CDR2 YYREEE (reference sequence). The ends were cut back, 1 base at V and 0 bases at J, with 6 bases in the middle. CDR3 length equals 14 residues. This CDR3 reads CASSLPSSTDTQYF. The CDR3 bases that were read are TGTGCCAGCAGCTTGCCCTCTAGCACAGATACG.

About this clone itself: Read data end 3 residues before the CDR3 end; the end is taken from the germline J gene. V gene TRBV10-3 combines with J gene TRBJ2-5, with 7 bases fitting TRBD1. The germline CDR1 and CDR2 sequences are ENHRY and SYGVKD. The CDR3 runs to 12 residues. J was trimmed by 3 bases and V by 9 bases; bases with no gene match: 4. CDR3 in amino acids: CAIATGKETQYF. The DNA read from the CDR3 is TGTGCCATAGCGACAGGGAAAGAGACC.

A word on this clone: The CDR3 end falls 3 residues outside the read, so it is completed with the germline J gene. The chain combines TRBV29-1 with TRBJ2-5, with D possibly TRBD1 on 5 matching bases. The germline CDR1 and CDR2 sequences are SQVTM and ANQGSEA. The germline V and J ends were trimmed by 0 bases and 1 base, with 15 bases remaining between them. The CDR3 has 16 residues. The CDR3 loop is CSVEDRAGQSQETQYF. The DNA read from the CDR3 is TGCAGCGTTGAAGATAGGGCAGGGCAATCCCAAGAGACC.

On this clone: The read gets to within 3 residues of the CDR3 end, and the germline J gene fills in the rest. The chain has TRBV7-9 and TRBJ2-5, with D perhaps matching TRBD1 (6 bases). The V end lost 4 bases, the J end lost 3 bases, and 9 bases lay between the germline ends. The germline V gene has CDR1 SEHNR and CDR2 FQNEAQ (reference sequence). CDR3 size: 13 residues. CDR3 in amino acids: CASSYWTEETQYF. CDR3 bases read: TGTGCCAGCAGCTACTGGACAGAAGAGACC. Variable domain in full (rest from reference TRBV7-9 and TRBJ2-5): DTGVSQNPRHKITKRGQNVTFRCDPISEHNRLYWYRQTLGQGPEFLTYFQNEAQLEKSRLLSDRFSAERPKGSFSTLEIQRTEQGDSAMYLCASSYWTEETQYFGPGTRLLVL.